Below, 13 T cell receptor beta chains from the same sample are listed, as sequenced in a study of shared clonotypes between healthy human individuals. Profiling relied on immunoSEQ multiplex PCR, and the TCRdb table lists in-frame clones only, not all of them. This table has 490,000 or so clones, approximately 80% appearing once. Material for sequencing was PBMCs. The receptors shown here come from a woman aged 40-49 years in good health. Some clones in this sample may be carry-over from other donors' samples.

This chain uses TRBV6-6 with TRBJ2-4, with D possibly matching TRBD2 (5 bases). Germline lookup yields CDR1 MNHNY and CDR2 SVGAGI (reference sequence). V lost 5 bases, J lost 0 bases, and 11 bases lay in between. The CDR3 has 15 residues. DNA of the CDR3: TGTGCCAGCAGTCCCACCGGACTAGCCAAAAACATTCAGTACTTC. Protein: CASSPTGLAKNIQYF.

The chain employs TRBV11-2 and TRBJ2-5; D possibly corresponds to TRBD2 (6 bases). Germline lookup yields CDR1 SGHAT and CDR2 FQNNGV. Trimming pared 5 bases from V and 9 bases from J, leaving 13 bases between. CDR3 length: 12 residues. The CDR3 protein is CASSKEGRPQYF. In nucleotides, the CDR3 is TGTGCCAGCAGCAAGGAGGGGCGGCCCCAGTACTTC.

As regards this clone: The sample has other DNA sequences that encode this CDR3 too. This chain links TRBV7-3 with TRBJ2-5, with a tentative D call TRBD1 (6 bases). Germline CDR1 and CDR2: SGHTA and FQGTGA. V shed 5 bases and J shed 2 bases, with 9 bases lying between them. There are 13 residues in the CDR3. The CDR3 coding sequence is TGTGCCAGCAGCCCAGGGACACAAGAGACCCAGTACTTC. It translates to CASSPGTQETQYF.

This sequence joins TRBV27 and TRBJ1-5, with 7 nucleotides matching TRBD1. Germline loops: CDR1 MNHEY, CDR2 SMNVEV (reference sequence). CDR3 length equals 16 residues. The V gene end was trimmed by 3 bases and the J gene end by 0 bases; junction bases not matched to a gene: 5. The chain's CDR3 is CASSFKGADSNQPQHF. The CDR3 nucleotides read TGTGCCAGCAGTTTTAAGGGGGCGGATAGCAATCAGCCCCAGCATTTT.

The chain links TRBV6-5 to TRBJ2-4, with D perhaps matching TRBD1 or TRBD2 (7 bases each). This CDR3 contains 14 residues. CDR1 is MNHEY and CDR2 is SVGAGI in the germline V gene. The V and J ends lost 0 bases and 8 bases respectively, with 11 bases between them. CDR3 amino acids: CASSYSRGGDIQYF. The CDR3 bases are TGTGCCAGCAGTTACTCCAGGGGGGGAGACATTCAGTACTTC.

This rearrangement joins TRBV7-9 to TRBJ1-1; D gene uncertain. Looked up from germline, CDR1 is SEHNR and CDR2 is FQNEAQ (reference sequence). Trimming took 1 base from V and 1 from J, leaving 10 bases between them. The CDR3 extends over 15 amino acids. The CDR3 region has the DNA TGTGCCAGCAGCTTAGGAGGCGGGTCGAACACTGAAGCTTTCTTT. Amino acids: CASSLGGGSNTEAFF.

The chain uses TRBV7-6 and TRBJ2-2, with D maybe TRBD2 (5 bases). V was shortened by 2 bases and J by 2 bases, with 12 bases between the two germline ends. The CDR3 is made up of 16 amino acids. Germline V gene sequence: CDR1 SGHVS, CDR2 FNYEAQ. CDR3: CASSLISLANTGELFF. The DNA of the CDR3 is TGTGCCAGCAGCTTAATATCGCTAGCTAACACCGGGGAGCTGTTTTTT.

This clone was counted between two and nine times. This chain links TRBV7-5 with TRBJ1-1. TRBV7-5 is designated a pseudogene. There are 14 residues in the CDR3. The CDR3 coding sequence is TGTGCCAGAAGCTGCGCTGGGGGGCCCACTGAAGCTTTCTTT. It translates to CARSCAGGPTEAFF.

This chain uses TRBV5-1 with TRBJ2-6; D is unresolved. Trimming shortened V by 4 bases and J by 4 bases, and 6 bases separated the two germline ends. Germline V gene sequence: CDR1 SGHRS, CDR2 YFSETQ. This CDR3 is 13 amino acids long. The CDR3 region is CASSVEGANVLTF. CDR3 bases: TGCGCCAGCAGCGTTGAGGGGGCCAACGTCCTGACTTTC.

The chain couples TRBV19 to TRBJ1-2; 7 bases map to TRBD1. The CDR3 extends over 13 amino acids. With V trimmed by 3 bases and J by 6 bases, 4 bases remained unmatched. Germline CDR1 reads LNHDA; CDR2 reads SQIVND (reference sequence). As DNA, the CDR3 is TGTGCCAGTAGTATCGACAGGGAGGATGGCTACACCTTC. It yields the protein CASSIDREDGYTF.

CDR3 sequence reads: CASSLRGSGIDEQFF. CDR3 DNA: TGCGCCAGCAGCTTAAGGGGGAGTGGTATTGATGAGCAGTTCTTC. The chain carries TRBV5-1 and TRBJ2-1, with D perhaps TRBD1 (6 bases). The CDR3 length is 15 residues. V was trimmed by 2 bases and J by 8 bases, leaving 17 bases between them. CDR1 SGHRS and CDR2 YFSETQ come from the germline V gene.

This chain joins TRBV6-1 and TRBJ2-7; possibly TRBD2 for D (5 bases). The CDR3 is 15 amino acids. Germline-derived CDR1 and CDR2 are MNHNS and SASEGT. V was shortened by 1 base and J by 5 bases, with 15 bases between the two germline ends. CDR3 protein: CASSEGRTGGNEQYF. In nucleotides, the CDR3 is TGTGCCAGCAGTGAAGGACGGACTGGAGGCAACGAGCAGTACTTC.

The chain uses TRBV6-5 and TRBJ2-7; a weak D match, TRBD2 (5 bases). Between the trimmed V and J ends, which lost 7 bases and 7 bases, there was a span of 17 bases. CDR1 and CDR2 from the germline V gene are MNHEY and SVGAGI. This CDR3 region has 13 residues. CDR3 nucleotides: TGTGCCAGCACCAGAACCGGAGGCGGAGAGCAGTACTTC. It translates to CASTRTGGGEQYF.